Sequencing of this T cell receptor (beta chain) was carried out in a study of Tregs in tolerant kidney transplant recipients. Worth noting for this clone: The read gets to within 3 residues of the CDR3 end, and the germline J gene fills in the rest.

Germline values: CDR1 DFQATT, CDR2 SNEGSKA (reference sequence). The ends lost 2 bases at V and 6 bases at J; junction bases unmatched: 3. This CDR3 spans 14 amino acids. Only in-frame clones appear in the TCRdb table, and some are missing; sequencing was by immunoSEQ multiplex PCR. Its table records about 48,000 clones. This clonotype originated in a human donor who received a combined kidney and bone marrow transplant. The chain combines TRBV20-1 with TRBJ2-1; 11 nucleotides match TRBD2. The sample here was CD4+ T cells from blood, taken before the transplant. The CDR3 region is CSARIAGGPNEQFF. CDR3 DNA, as far as it was read: TGCAGTGCTAGAATAGCGGGAGGGCCCAATGAG.